These 29 T cell receptor beta chains were sequenced from one sample in a study of cytotoxic CD8 clonotypes in ibrutinib-treated CLL. Profiling relied on immunoSEQ multiplex PCR, and the TCRdb table lists in-frame clones only, not all of them. The sample includes tens of thousands of clones, roughly 69% of them seen just once. This specimen consisted of PBMCs, obtained after 24 months of ibrutinib treatment. Receptors originate from a human donor with chronic lymphocytic leukemia.

The rearrangement links TRBV5-5 to TRBJ1-2; a possible D gene is TRBD1 (5 bases). CDR1 and CDR2 (germline): SGHKS, YYEKEE (reference sequence). The ends were cut back, 4 bases at V and 3 bases at J, with 16 bases in the middle. The length of the CDR3 is 15 residues. CDR3 bases: TGTGCCAGCAGCCCCATGGGGGGGAAGGACTATGGCTACACCTTC. Protein: CASSPMGGKDYGYTF.

This chain connects TRBV27 to TRBJ1-4; D may be TRBD1 (6 bases). The ends were cut back, 5 bases at V and 2 bases at J, with 24 bases in the middle. Germline V gene data show CDR1 as MNHEY and CDR2 as SMNVEV (reference sequence). The CDR3 loop spans 19 amino acids. The CDR3 is CASSPGQFLSLGTNEKLFF. The CDR3 DNA sequence: TGTGCCAGCAGTCCAGGACAGTTTCTCTCGCTAGGTACTAATGAAAAACTGTTTTTT. The whole variable domain, remainder taken from reference TRBV27 and TRBJ1-4, is EAQVTQNPRYLITVTGKKLTVTCSQNMNHEYMSWYRQDPGLGLRQIYYSMNVEVTDKGDVPEGYKVSRKEKRNFPLILESPSPNQTSLYFCASSPGQFLSLGTNEKLFFGSGTQLSVL.

J is TRBJ2-1 and V is TRBV19; D is unclear. V was shortened by 3 bases and J by 5 bases, with 8 bases between the two germline ends. CDR3 length: 13 amino acids. Germline V gives CDR1 LNHDA, CDR2 SQIVND (reference sequence). The CDR3 DNA follows: TGTGCCAGTAGTATTCTTAAACACAATGAGCAGTTCTTC. Translated, it gives CASSILKHNEQFF. The full variable domain, completed using reference TRBV19 and TRBJ2-1, is DGGITQSPKYLFRKEGQNVTLSCEQNLNHDAMYWYRQDPGQGLRLIYYSQIVNDFQKGDIAEGYSVSREKKESFPLTVTSAQKNPTAFYLCASSILKHNEQFFGPGTRLTVL.

The rearrangement joins TRBV30 to TRBJ2-7; D call uncertain. The germline V gene has CDR1 GTSNPN and CDR2 SVGIG (reference sequence). The V end was cut by 1 base, the J end by 3 bases, with 7 bases between. This CDR3 has 12 residues. For the CDR3, the DNA is TGTGCCTGGAGTGCGGATAACTACGAGCAGTACTTC. This gives the protein CAWSADNYEQYF.

This sequence joins TRBV9 and TRBJ2-7; possibly TRBD2 for D (7 bases). The CDR3 is 13 amino acids. V shed 0 bases and J shed 7 bases, with 11 bases lying between them. Germline lookup yields CDR1 SGDLS and CDR2 YYNGEE. CDR3 sequence (DNA): TGTGCCAGCAGCGTAGTGGGAGGGGGTGAGCAGTACTTC. Protein sequence: CASSVVGGGEQYF. The whole variable domain, filled in from reference TRBV9 and TRBJ2-7, reads DSGVTQTPKHLITATGQRVTLRCSPRSGDLSVYWYQQSLDQGLQFLIQYYNGEERAKGNILERFSAQQFPDLHSELNLSSLELGDSALYFCASSVVGGGEQYFGPGTRLTVT.

The J gene is TRBJ1-3, the V gene TRBV18; D not certain. The CDR3 extends over 18 amino acids. Trimming removed 1 base from V and 2 bases from J, with 18 bases in between. Germline V gene lookup returns CDR1 KGHSH and CDR2 LQKENI. CDR3 DNA sequence: TGTGCCAGCTCACCACGGCTTCGGGGAGACTGGGCTGGAAACACCATATATTTT. It is translated as CASSPRLRGDWAGNTIYF.

This chain links TRBV7-2 with TRBJ2-7, with 8 bases matching TRBD1. The CDR3 consists of 15 residues. Trimming took 3 bases from V and 1 from J; bases not matched to a gene: 5. Germline lookup yields CDR1 SGHTA and CDR2 FQGNSA. As DNA, the CDR3 is TGTGCCAGCAGCTTTCTCCGGGACAGGTCCTACGAGCAGTACTTC. This encodes CASSFLRDRSYEQYF.

The genes are TRBV2 and TRBJ1-1; D is undetermined. The CDR3 loop spans 14 amino acids. Trimming took off 4 bases at V and 0 bases at J, with 9 bases between the two ends. CDR1 and CDR2 (germline): SNHLY, FYNNEI. The CDR3 protein is CASSGILMNTEAFF. In DNA, the CDR3 is TGTGCCAGCAGTGGTATTCTAATGAACACTGAAGCTTTCTTT. The full variable domain, in which reference TRBV2 and TRBJ1-1 provide the parts outside the CDR3, is EPEVTQTPSHQVTQMGQEVILRCVPISNHLYFYWYRQILGQKVEFLVSFYNNEISEKSEIFDDQFSVERPDGSNFTLKIRSTKLEDSAMYFCASSGILMNTEAFFGQGTRLTVV.

The chain uses TRBV18 and TRBJ2-7, with D perhaps being TRBD1 or TRBD2 (5 bases each). V dropped 3 bases and J dropped 3 bases, with 9 bases sitting between them. This CDR3 is built from 13 residues. Per the germline V gene, CDR1 is KGHSH and CDR2 is LQKENI. The CDR3 spells CASSPLGGYEQYF. In DNA form, the CDR3 reads TGTGCCAGCTCACCCCTTGGGGGCTACGAGCAGTACTTC.

The chain couples TRBV6-4 to TRBJ1-1; D is uncertain. Germline loops: CDR1 MRHNA, CDR2 SNTAGT. V was clipped by 3 bases and J by 2 bases, with 7 bases between them. The CDR3 contains 13 residues. CDR3 nucleotides: TGTGCCAGCAGTGAGGGGTTTAACACTGAAGCTTTCTTT. Translation gives CASSEGFNTEAFF.

The chain employs TRBV7-2 and TRBJ1-2; no clear D gene. V gave up 5 bases and J gave up 0 bases, with 7 bases separating them. In germline, CDR1 is SGHTA, CDR2 FQGNSA. CDR3 length: 13 amino acids. CDR3: CASSGQTNYGYTF. CDR3 nucleotide sequence: TGTGCCAGCAGCGGGCAGACTAACTATGGCTACACCTTC.

This clone was seen a few times. A read error likely explains this, since a far larger clone differs by one base. The genes are TRBV5-6 and TRBJ2-5; TRBD2 agrees at 9 bases. The CDR3 loop spans 15 amino acids. CDR1 SGHDT and CDR2 YYEEEE come from the germline V gene. V trimming: 0 bases; J trimming: 4 bases; junction bases outside the gene matches: 4. This CDR3 is CASSLVAGEGETQYF. The CDR3 region has the DNA TGTGCCAGCAGCTTGGTAGCGGGGGAGGGAGAGACCCAGTACTTC.

The DNA for the CDR3 is TGTGCCAGCACCTCCTCAGGGGGCTCCTATAATTCACCCCTCCACTTT. Protein sequence: CASTSSGGSYNSPLHF. The chain carries TRBV6-6 and TRBJ1-6; 7 positions match TRBD1. The J segment lost 0 bases and the V segment lost 7 bases, leaving 6 bases of the junction unmatched. This CDR3 is 16 amino acids long. The germline V gene has CDR1 MNHNY and CDR2 SVGAGI (reference sequence).

Only one count was recorded for this clone. This chain uses TRBV27 with TRBJ1-2; 7 bases map to TRBD1. Germline V gene sequence: CDR1 MNHEY, CDR2 SMNVEV (reference sequence). V gave up 5 bases and J gave up 10 bases; unmatched junction bases: 16. This CDR3 is 15 amino acids long. The CDR3 region has the DNA TGTGCCAGCAGTCCACGGACAGGACGCACTCTAGTCTACACCTTC. Translating gives CASSPRTGRTLVYTF.

V is TRBV6-1 and J is TRBJ1-1; TRBD1 agrees at 8 bases. Losses at the gene ends were 4 bases for V and 7 bases for J; bases not matched to a gene: 8. CDR3 length equals 14 residues. The germline V gene encodes CDR1 MNHNS and CDR2 SASEGT. The CDR3 bases are TGTGCCAGCAGTGGTACGCAGGGGGCGCGTGAAGCTTTCTTT. Its protein product is CASSGTQGAREAFF.

This clone has only a few counts. V gene TRBV7-9 combines with J gene TRBJ2-5; no clear D gene. The V gene lost 1 base and the J gene lost 1 base, with 7 bases spanning the gap. Germline values: CDR1 SEHNR, CDR2 FQNEAQ (reference sequence). The CDR3 extends over 14 amino acids. CDR3 protein: CASSLETAQETQYF. Written as DNA, the CDR3 is TGTGCCAGCAGCTTAGAAACGGCCCAAGAGACCCAGTACTTC.

V gene TRBV19 combines with J gene TRBJ1-1, with 9 bases matching TRBD1. V gave up 1 base and J gave up 13 bases; unmatched junction bases: 7. Germline CDR1 and CDR2: LNHDA and SQIVND (reference sequence). This CDR3 is 13 amino acids long. The CDR3 sequence is CASSIGAGTGLFF. The CDR3 bases are TGTGCCAGTAGTATAGGGGCCGGGACAGGGCTTTTCTTT.

By share, this clone ranks as medium-sized. The V call is TRBV7-9, the J call TRBJ1-1; 8 bases fit TRBD1. Germline trimming cut 5 bases from V and 5 bases from J; bases unmatched to any gene: 4. The V gene's germline CDR1 is SEHNR and CDR2 FQNEAQ (reference sequence). This CDR3 region has 13 residues. Here the CDR3 reads CASSTGGRTEAFF. CDR3 DNA sequence: TGTGCCAGCAGCACAGGGGGAAGGACTGAAGCTTTCTTT.

The chain uses TRBV2 and TRBJ1-6; weak D call: TRBD1 (5 bases). Per the germline V gene, CDR1 is SNHLY and CDR2 is FYNNEI. The CDR3 covers 15 residues. Trimming shortened V by 6 bases and J by 8 bases, and 17 bases separated the two germline ends. CDR3 sequence (DNA): TGTGCCAGCAGGGCCGGGGGGGGAGCCCATTCACCCCTCCACTTT. This gives the protein CASRAGGGAHSPLHF.

The chain links TRBV4-1 to TRBJ1-5; the D is unclear. The CDR3 length is 12 residues. The germline CDR1 and CDR2 sequences are MGHRA and YSYEKL. The ends were cut back, 1 base at V and 7 bases at J, with 5 bases in the middle. CDR3 DNA sequence: TGCGCCAGCAGCCAAGGTCGGCAGCCCCAGCATTTT. Protein product: CASSQGRQPQHF.

This clone was observed a few times. DNA of the CDR3: TGCGCCAGCAGCCAAGATGCGACAGGGGGTAATCAGCCCCAGCATTTT. Protein: CASSQDATGGNQPQHF. The V and J genes are TRBV4-3 and TRBJ1-5; 9 nucleotides agree with TRBD1. V lost 0 bases and J lost 4; bases outside the gene matches: 4. The germline CDR1 and CDR2 sequences are LGHNA and YSLEER. There are 16 residues in the CDR3.

In DNA form, the CDR3 reads TGTGCCAGTAGTATAGAGGGACAGCCCTATGGCTACACCTTC. This gives the protein CASSIEGQPYGYTF. The V and J genes are TRBV19 and TRBJ1-2; 7 nucleotides line up with TRBD1. Germline CDR1 and CDR2: LNHDA and SQIVND (reference sequence). V trimming: 0 bases; J trimming: 4 bases; junction bases outside the gene matches: 2. The CDR3 is made up of 14 amino acids.

The chain recombines TRBV5-1 with TRBJ2-5, with 13 bases lining up with TRBD2. CDR1 SGHRS and CDR2 YFSETQ come from the germline V gene. V was clipped by 4 bases and J by 4 bases; unmatched bases: 7. The CDR3 length is 16 residues. CDR3: CASSVSTSGGRETQYF. CDR3 coding DNA: TGCGCCAGCAGCGTCTCGACTAGCGGGGGGAGAGAGACCCAGTACTTC.

The chain links TRBV9 to TRBJ2-5, with 7 positions matching TRBD1. V was pared by 2 bases and J by 5 bases, with 6 bases of the junction left unmatched. The CDR3 sequence is 14 residues long. Germline V CDR1 and CDR2: SGDLS, YYNGEE. CDR3 residues: CASSVKGARETQYF. The CDR3 DNA follows: TGTGCCAGCAGCGTCAAGGGGGCCAGGGAGACCCAGTACTTC.

This sequence joins TRBV25-1 and TRBJ2-3; D remains ambiguous. The CDR3 contains 13 residues. CDR1 is MGHDK, CDR2 SYGVNS, per germline. Trimming stripped 3 bases from V and 1 base from J, with 5 bases between. For the CDR3, the DNA is TGTGCCAGCAGTGACACCGGCACAGATACGCAGTATTTT. Protein product: CASSDTGTDTQYF.

This rearrangement joins TRBV28 to TRBJ1-5; 7 positions match TRBD1. The germline gives CDR1 MDHEN, CDR2 SYDVKM. The CDR3 loop spans 15 amino acids. With V trimmed by 2 bases and J by 9 bases, 10 bases remained unmatched. The CDR3 sequence: CASSLGDSGVGPQHF. CDR3 sequence (DNA): TGTGCCAGCAGTTTAGGGGACAGTGGTGTGGGGCCCCAGCATTTT.

This chain uses TRBV5-6 with TRBJ1-2; D is perhaps TRBD1 (5 bases). The V end lost 0 bases, the J end lost 2 bases, and 17 bases lay between the germline ends. CDR1 and CDR2 from the germline V gene are SGHDT and YYEEEE. The CDR3 extends over 17 amino acids. The CDR3 DNA reads as TGTGCCAGCAGCTTGGATTTGGGGGTGAAGGGGAACTATGGCTACACCTTC. Amino acid sequence: CASSLDLGVKGNYGYTF.

The rearrangement uses TRBV19 and TRBJ2-1; perhaps D is TRBD1 or TRBD2 (5 bases each). The CDR3 runs 14 residues. Germline loops: CDR1 LNHDA, CDR2 SQIVND (reference sequence). Trimming left V 7 bases short and J 9 bases short, with 19 bases between. CDR3 residues: CASNHREGTGEQFF. DNA for the CDR3: TGTGCCAGTAACCACCGGGAAGGGACGGGTGAGCAGTTCTTC.

The rearrangement uses TRBV6-5 and TRBJ1-5, with a tentative D call TRBD1 (6 bases). The V gene's germline CDR1 is MNHEY and CDR2 SVGAGI. There are 13 residues in the CDR3. Trimming left V 6 bases short and J 5 bases short, with 11 bases between. CDR3 DNA sequence: TGTGCCAGCAGCGGGGGGCCCTATCAGCCCCAGCATTTT. Protein product: CASSGGPYQPQHF.